Listed here are 2 T cell receptor beta chains from one sample, sequenced in a study of T cell clones after liver transplantation (dated 2019 in TCRdb). Receptor libraries were prepared by the immunoSEQ multiplex PCR assay. Drawn from immuneACCESS, this table holds only the in-frame rearrangements with V and J called that TCRdb kept. Clones are partly lost; checked studies trace under half to an unresolved V gene and leave the rest unexplained. The sample contains tens of thousands of clones, roughly 80% of them found a single time. The ten biggest clones cover approximately 0.79% of the sample. The specimen comprised CD4+ T cells from blood, sampled 12 months after liver transplant. The receptors were sampled from a human patient who received a liver transplant. Some T cells may originate with the graft donor following a transplant.

The CDR3 reads CASSPGEAAGTGELFF. DNA of the CDR3: TGTGCCAGCAGCCCCGGCGAGGCGGCGGGCACCGGGGAGCTGTTTTTT. The chain has TRBV5-6 and TRBJ2-2; possible D gene TRBD2, 5 bases. Trimming left V 4 bases short and J 4 bases short, with 17 bases between. This CDR3 region has 16 residues. Germline V CDR1 and CDR2: SGHDT, YYEEEE.

This chain connects TRBV11-2 to TRBJ2-7; unclear D gene. Trimming removed 6 bases from V and 5 bases from J, with 20 bases in between. The germline V gene encodes CDR1 SGHAT and CDR2 FQNNGV. CDR3 size: 15 residues. CDR3 sequence: CASRLSGRRVNEQYF. As DNA, the CDR3 is TGTGCCAGCAGACTGTCCGGACGCCGGGTGAACGAGCAGTACTTC.